Each of the 30 T cell receptor beta chains below was sequenced from the same sample in a study of cytomegalovirus exposure and HLA in healthy donors. Vbeta (60) and Jbeta (13) primers were used in the PCR. Profiled with immunoSEQ multiplex PCR; TCRdb holds only in-frame clones, not every one. The sample carries roughly 200,000 clones, 81% recorded once. The sequenced material came from PBMCs. These receptors were collected from a middle-aged man in good health and CMV-seropositive.

V is TRBV30 and J is TRBJ1-2; D call uncertain. The germline CDR1 and CDR2 sequences are GTSNPN and SVGIG (reference sequence). This CDR3 contains 13 residues. V was shortened by 1 base and J by 0 bases, with 6 bases between the two germline ends. CDR3 protein: CAWSGRANYGYTF. Written as DNA, the CDR3 is TGTGCCTGGAGTGGCCGAGCTAACTATGGCTACACCTTC.

J is TRBJ1-1 and V is TRBV9, with a possible D match to TRBD1 (5 bases). CDR3 length equals 16 residues. Germline lookup yields CDR1 SGDLS and CDR2 YYNGEE. The V end was cut by 0 bases, the J end by 0 bases, with 12 bases between. The CDR3: CASSVAAGLMNTEAFF. The CDR3 DNA sequence: TGTGCCAGCAGCGTAGCTGCGGGGCTCATGAACACTGAAGCTTTCTTT.

This clone was seen more than once but under ten times. CDR3 bases: TGTGCCAGCAGCACACAGGGGTATGAGCAGTTCTTC. Protein product: CASSTQGYEQFF. The V call is TRBV5-5, the J call TRBJ2-1; 7 bases match TRBD1. CDR1 SGHKS and CDR2 YYEKEE come from the germline V gene (reference sequence). This CDR3 contains 12 residues. With V trimmed by 4 bases and J by 8 bases, 3 bases remained unmatched.

V gene TRBV9 combines with J gene TRBJ1-2; 10 bases agree with TRBD1. This CDR3 has 15 amino acids. Germline values: CDR1 SGDLS, CDR2 YYNGEE. V was pared by 4 bases and J by 4 bases, with 7 bases of the junction left unmatched. CDR3 loop: CASSIGTGVGYGYTF. DNA of the CDR3: TGTGCCAGCAGCATAGGGACAGGGGTGGGCTATGGCTACACCTTC.

This clone was counted between two and nine times. This sequence joins TRBV6-1 and TRBJ1-5, with D hard to call. Germline assignment: CDR1 MNHNS and CDR2 SASEGT. V dropped 4 bases and J dropped 5 bases, with 9 bases sitting between them. The CDR3 is made up of 13 amino acids. The CDR3 region is CASSAGFYQPQHF. DNA for the CDR3: TGTGCCAGCAGTGCGGGATTTTATCAGCCCCAGCATTTT.

The chain is built from TRBV7-9 and TRBJ1-6; a possible D gene is TRBD1 (5 bases). The germline V gene has CDR1 SEHNR and CDR2 FQNEAQ (reference sequence). Trimming stripped 6 bases from V and 10 bases from J, with 13 bases between. The CDR3 has 13 amino acids. CDR3 sequence (DNA): TGTGCCAGCAGGCCCCCGGGGGACTCACCCCTCCACTTT. Translated: CASRPPGDSPLHF.

This chain links TRBV5-1 with TRBJ1-4, with unresolved D. The CDR3 is 14 residues long. V lost 0 bases and J lost 4, with 7 bases in between. Per the germline V gene, CDR1 is SGHRS and CDR2 is YFSETQ. This chain's CDR3 is CASSLDGFNEKLFF. DNA of the CDR3: TGCGCCAGCAGCTTGGACGGTTTTAATGAAAAACTGTTTTTT.

The V gene is TRBV5-4, the J gene TRBJ2-3, with 7 nucleotides matching TRBD2. Germline values: CDR1 SGHNT, CDR2 YYREEE (reference sequence). The J segment lost 2 bases and the V segment lost 0 bases, leaving 3 bases of the junction unmatched. This CDR3 has 15 amino acids. DNA of the CDR3: TGTGCCAGCAGCTTGGGGCTAGCGGTCACAGATACGCAGTATTTT. This codes for CASSLGLAVTDTQYF.

The chain is built from TRBV6-1 and TRBJ2-2, with 9 bases lining up with TRBD2. CDR1 and CDR2 (germline): MNHNS, SASEGT. V dropped 2 bases and J dropped 3; count of bases not matched to a gene: 1. The CDR3 contains 15 residues. The DNA for the CDR3 is TGTGCCAGCAGTGAACGCGGGGGGGACACCGGGGAGCTGTTTTTT. As protein: CASSERGGDTGELFF.

The gene calls are TRBV6-6 and TRBJ1-1; the match to TRBD1 covers 7 bases. The V gene end was trimmed by 6 bases and the J gene end by 4 bases; junction bases not matched to a gene: 5. Germline V gene lookup returns CDR1 MNHNY and CDR2 SVGAGI (reference sequence). The CDR3 spans 13 residues. For the CDR3, the DNA is TGTGCCAGCAGCCCAGGGGGTAGCACTGAAGCTTTCTTT. It encodes CASSPGGSTEAFF.

The J gene is TRBJ2-1, the V gene TRBV5-1, with 13 bases aligning to TRBD2. Germline CDR1 and CDR2: SGHRS and YFSETQ. This CDR3 is 15 amino acids long. V shed 4 bases, J shed 7 bases, and the junction held 5 bases outside the gene matches. The CDR3 spells CASSPLAGGPNEQFF. In nucleotides, the CDR3 is TGCGCCAGCAGCCCACTAGCGGGAGGGCCGAATGAGCAGTTCTTC.

In this sample, this clone turned up a few times. The chain carries TRBV5-4 and TRBJ2-2; 7 bases align to TRBD1. The V segment lost 4 bases and the J segment 5 bases; nucleotides outside the gene matches: 8. CDR1 is SGHNT, CDR2 YYREEE, per germline (reference sequence). This CDR3 is built from 15 residues. The CDR3 sequence: CASSPRTGITGELFF. CDR3 DNA: TGTGCCAGCAGCCCTAGGACAGGTATTACCGGGGAGCTGTTTTTT. Full variable domain (remainder filled in from reference TRBV5-4 and TRBJ2-2): ETGVTQSPTHLIKTRGQQVTLRCSSQSGHNTVSWYQQALGQGPQFIFQYYREEENGRGNFPPRFSGLQFPNYSSELNVNALELDDSALYLCASSPRTGITGELFFGEGSRLTVL.

V is TRBV7-9 and J is TRBJ2-3; weak D call: TRBD2 (5 bases). The CDR3 totals 14 residues. Trimming left V 5 bases short and J 6 bases short, with 15 bases between. Germline lookup yields CDR1 SEHNR and CDR2 FQNEAQ (reference sequence). CDR3: CASSERSLRDTQYF. CDR3 coding DNA: TGTGCCAGCAGCGAGCGGAGCCTTAGGGATACGCAGTATTTT. Full variable domain (outside the CDR3, taken from reference TRBV7-9 and TRBJ2-3): DTGVSQNPRHKITKRGQNVTFRCDPISEHNRLYWYRQTLGQGPEFLTYFQNEAQLEKSRLLSDRFSAERPKGSFSTLEIQRTEQGDSAMYLCASSERSLRDTQYFGPGTRLTVL.

Only a few counts were recorded for this clone. V is TRBV28 and J is TRBJ2-3, with D maybe TRBD1 (8 bases). Per the germline V gene, CDR1 is MDHEN and CDR2 is SYDVKM. With 6 bases removed from V and 2 bases from J, the gap between germline ends came to 12 bases. The CDR3 is made up of 14 amino acids. CDR3 nucleotide sequence: TGTGCCAGCAGACAGGGGGGGTACACAGATACGCAGTATTTT. Protein sequence: CASRQGGYTDTQYF.

The V and J genes are TRBV4-1 and TRBJ2-7, with D maybe TRBD1 (6 bases). Deletions cut 0 bases from V and 2 bases from J, with 14 bases between. The CDR3 sequence is 16 residues long. The germline V gene has CDR1 MGHRA and CDR2 YSYEKL. The CDR3 spells CASSQDLAGVTYEQYF. The DNA for the CDR3 is TGCGCCAGCAGCCAAGATCTGGCAGGGGTCACCTACGAGCAGTACTTC.

The sample holds one count of this clone. The rearrangement joins TRBV27 to TRBJ2-3; 8 bases line up with TRBD2. Germline V gives CDR1 MNHEY, CDR2 SMNVEV (reference sequence). CDR3 length: 17 amino acids. The junction had 7 bases not matched to a gene; V was cut back by 2 bases and J by 0 bases. The CDR3 DNA is TGTGCCAGCAGTTTAGAGGGGAGCGGGAGTAGCACAGATACGCAGTATTTT. Translation gives CASSLEGSGSSTDTQYF.

The V and J genes are TRBV19 and TRBJ2-5, with TRBD2 as a possible D gene (6 bases). CDR3 length: 14 amino acids. CDR1 and CDR2 (germline): LNHDA, SQIVND (reference sequence). V was trimmed by 5 bases and J by 5 bases, leaving 15 bases between them. CDR3 nucleotide sequence: TGTGCCAGTAGTCCCGGGCCCCGGGGGGAGACCCAGTACTTC. As protein: CASSPGPRGETQYF.

The V and J genes are TRBV5-1 and TRBJ2-2; 9 bases are a match to TRBD2. J gave up 4 bases and V 4 bases, and 2 bases lay outside the gene matches. CDR1 is SGHRS and CDR2 is YFSETQ in the germline V gene. CDR3 length: 14 amino acids. The CDR3 is CASSPSGATGELFF. The CDR3 region has the DNA TGCGCCAGCAGCCCTAGCGGGGCCACCGGGGAGCTGTTTTTT.

This clone was seen more than once but under ten times. The chain employs TRBV2 and TRBJ1-5; tentative D call: TRBD1 (6 bases). The CDR3 sequence is 15 residues long. The ends were cut back, 1 base at V and 11 bases at J, with 18 bases in the middle. Germline V gives CDR1 SNHLY, CDR2 FYNNEI. CDR3 DNA: TGTGCCAGCAGTGAAGGGCGAGGGGGTGGAACGACCCAGCATTTT. It codes for CASSEGRGGGTTQHF.

The DNA for the CDR3 is TGTGCCAGCAGTTTATCCCCCACCCCGGGGGGCGAGCAGTACTTC. This translates into CASSLSPTPGGEQYF. The J gene is TRBJ2-7, the V gene TRBV27; 7 nucleotides match TRBD2. The V segment lost 0 bases and the J segment 6 bases; nucleotides outside the gene matches: 8. Germline V gene lookup returns CDR1 MNHEY and CDR2 SMNVEV (reference sequence). This CDR3 comprises 15 residues.

V usage is TRBV7-2 and J usage is TRBJ2-3, with D maybe TRBD2 (6 bases). Germline CDR1 is SGHTA and CDR2 is FQGNSA. The CDR3 is 19 amino acids. Deletions cut 4 bases from V and 0 bases from J, with 23 bases between. The CDR3 protein is CASSYPDLFAGPSTDTQYF. For the CDR3, the DNA is TGTGCCAGCAGCTACCCCGATTTATTCGCGGGACCTAGCACAGATACGCAGTATTTT.

The V and J genes are TRBV29-1 and TRBJ2-7, with 9 bases that match TRBD1. V dropped 0 bases and J dropped 5; count of bases not matched to a gene: 8. The CDR3 sequence is 15 residues long. Germline CDR1 is SQVTM and CDR2 is ANQGSEA. CDR3 sequence reads: CSVEDNRGLRDEQYF. The CDR3 DNA follows: TGCAGCGTTGAAGACAACAGGGGGCTAAGGGACGAGCAGTACTTC.

The chain links TRBV19 to TRBJ2-5, with D maybe TRBD2 (6 bases). This CDR3 contains 13 residues. Trimming removed 6 bases from V and 2 bases from J, with 10 bases in between. CDR1 and CDR2 (germline): LNHDA, SQIVND (reference sequence). Here the CDR3 reads CASSPGRQETQYF. As DNA, the CDR3 is TGTGCCAGTAGCCCCGGGAGACAAGAGACCCAGTACTTC.

V usage is TRBV7-6 and J usage is TRBJ1-1; D not resolved. Looked up from germline, CDR1 is SGHVS and CDR2 is FNYEAQ. There are 13 residues in the CDR3. Trimming pared 1 base from V and 0 bases from J, leaving 3 bases between. The CDR3 bases are TGTGCCAGCAGCTTAGACATGAACACTGAAGCTTTCTTT. Its translation: CASSLDMNTEAFF.

The gene calls are TRBV11-2 and TRBJ2-7; 13 bases line up with TRBD2. The V and J ends lost 1 base and 6 bases, in that order; junction bases with no gene match: 9. In germline, CDR1 is SGHAT, CDR2 FQNNGV. There are 17 residues in the CDR3. The CDR3 DNA reads as TGTGCCAGCAGCTTAGCCTCAAGGACTAGCGGGAGATCCGAGCAGTACTTC. Its translation: CASSLASRTSGRSEQYF.

V usage is TRBV11-2 and J usage is TRBJ1-6; D might be TRBD1 (6 bases). The CDR3 has 13 residues. The V gene lost 1 base and the J gene lost 8 bases, with 6 bases spanning the gap. Germline-derived CDR1 and CDR2 are SGHAT and FQNNGV. CDR3 in DNA: TGTGCCAGCAGCTTAGCAGGGGATTCACCCCTCCACTTT. This codes for CASSLAGDSPLHF.

This clone came up a few times. The chain recombines TRBV2 with TRBJ2-7; TRBD2 is a possible D gene (6 bases). Trimming took off 6 bases at V and 0 bases at J, with 9 bases between the two ends. The CDR3 totals 13 residues. The germline V gene encodes CDR1 SNHLY and CDR2 FYNNEI. The chain's CDR3 is CASSLGGSYEQYF. As DNA, the CDR3 is TGTGCCAGCAGCCTCGGGGGCTCCTACGAGCAGTACTTC.

This clone was found a few times. The genes are TRBV7-2 and TRBJ2-1; TRBD2 is a possible D gene (5 bases). The CDR3 covers 14 residues. Per germline, CDR1 SGHTA and CDR2 FQGNSA. Trimming removed 3 bases at V and 8 bases at J, with 14 bases between. CDR3 residues: CASSFGQEVDEQFF. CDR3 bases: TGTGCCAGCAGCTTTGGGCAGGAGGTGGATGAGCAGTTCTTC.

The genes are TRBV6-1 and TRBJ1-3; D gene uncertain. This CDR3 contains 15 residues. Trimming took 1 base from V and 4 from J, leaving 11 bases between them. Germline loops: CDR1 MNHNS, CDR2 SASEGT. Here the CDR3 DNA reads TGTGCCAGCAGTGAAGTGCCGGGTTCAGGAAACACCATATATTTT. It specifies CASSEVPGSGNTIYF.

V is TRBV28 and J is TRBJ2-3; 11 bases line up with TRBD2. Germline V gene sequence: CDR1 MDHEN, CDR2 SYDVKM. J was trimmed by 2 bases and V by 5 bases; bases with no gene match: 12. The CDR3 consists of 18 residues. The CDR3 DNA is TGTGCCAGCAGTGCTCGGAGACTAGCGGGGCCCCACACAGATACGCAGTATTTT. Its protein is CASSARRLAGPHTDTQYF.